The rows below give T cell receptor beta chains drawn from one sample of a study of memory CD4+ T cells and cytomegalovirus serostatus. The data were produced by immunoSEQ multiplex PCR, yet TCRdb's version contains in-frame clones alone and is incomplete. The table has about 38,000 clones, about 80% seen once. Input material: memory CD4+ T cells from blood. The receptors come from an adult in good health and CMV-seropositive. Both conserved end residues are part of each CDR3. A D gene is named only where the DNA matches it firmly. Not every row has a clone size; where given, it reads once, few, many or a size class.

>few|TRBJ2-1|TRBV5-4|.
TGTGCCAGCAGCTTGGACAGGCCGGGGGAGCAGTTCTTC
CASSLDRPGEQFF
>.|TRBJ1-6|TRBV6-5|.
TGTGCCAGCAGTTATCCAGGAACTAATTCACCCCTCCACTTT
CASSYPGTNSPLHF
>.|TRBJ1-1|TRBV14|.
TGTGCCAGCAGCCCGTTGCGGGGAGCTGAAGCTTTCTTT
CASSPLRGAEAFF
>.|TRBJ2-7|TRBV7-3|.
TGTGCCAGCAGCTTAAGTGGCGGCGAGCAGTACTTC
CASSLSGGEQYF
>.|TRBJ2-3|TRBV2|TRBD2
TGTGCCAGCAGTGACGGCGGGAGGGCGAAAGATACGCAGTATTTT
CASSDGGRAKDTQYF
>.|TRBJ1-1|TRBV9|.
TGTGCCAGCAGCGACCACAGGTCTGAAGCTTTCTTT
CASSDHRSEAFF
>medium-sized|TRBJ2-7|TRBV5-4|.
TGTGCCAGCAACCTCACTAGAAGTCACGAGCAGTACTTC
CASNLTRSHEQYF
>.|TRBJ2-7|TRBV28|TRBD1
TGTGCCTCTCATGGACAGGTCTACGAGCAGTACTTC
CASHGQVYEQYF
>.|TRBJ2-1|TRBV6-5|TRBD2
TGTGCCAGCAGTTCTCCTCGGGTAGCGGGCCTGAATGAGCAGTTCTTC
CASSSPRVAGLNEQFF
>.|TRBJ2-6|TRBV2|.
TGTGCCAGCACAGGGCACAGCTCTGGGGCCAACGTCCTGACTTTC
CASTGHSSGANVLTF
>.|TRBJ2-2|TRBV7-2|TRBD2
TGTGCCAGCAGCCTGAGACTAGCGGGAGGACACCCCGACGGGGAGCTGTTTTTT
CASSLRLAGGHPDGELFF
>few|TRBJ2-1|TRBV5-4|.
TGTGCCAGCAGCTTGGAGGCGGGGTACAATGAGCAGTTCTTC
CASSLEAGYNEQFF
>.|TRBJ2-6|TRBV2|.
TGTGCCAGCAGCCCTCCGGGGGCGGGTGGGGCCAACGTCCTGACTTTC
CASSPPGAGGANVLTF
>.|TRBJ2-3|TRBV5-4|TRBD1
TGTGCCAGCAGCTTGCAGGGGGCAGATACGCAGTATTTT
CASSLQGADTQYF
>.|TRBJ2-1|TRBV6-5|TRBD2
TGTGCCAGCAGGACCGGGACTAGCGGGAGGAGTGAGCAGTTCTTC
CASRTGTSGRSEQFF
>.|TRBJ2-2|TRBV10-3|.
TGTGCCATCAGTGGGGACCGTTTTACCGGGGAGCTGTTTTTT
CAISGDRFTGELFF
>.|TRBJ2-7|TRBV29-1|TRBD1
TGCAGCGTTGAGGGGGGTGGGGACAGGGATCCCTACGAGCAGTACTTC
CSVEGGGDRDPYEQYF
>.|TRBJ2-3|TRBV7-9|.
TGTGCCAGCAGCCCGGGCGGGGTCCTCTCGTCCACAGATACGCAGTATTTT
CASSPGGVLSSTDTQYF
>once|TRBJ1-1|TRBV10-3|.
TGTGCCATTAAGAAGAACACTGAAGCTTTCTTT
CAIKKNTEAFF
>.|TRBJ1-1|TRBV19|.
TGTGCCAGTTCAAAAATGGGGGGGGCAGGGGACACTGAAGCTTTCTTT
CASSKMGGAGDTEAFF
>.|TRBJ2-7|TRBV7-2|.
TGTGCCAGCAGCATCGCCGACTACGAGCAGTACTTC
CASSIADYEQYF
>.|TRBJ1-3|TRBV27|TRBD1
TGTGCCAGCAGTTTATCGGGACAGTTTCTTTCTGGAAACACCATATATTTT
CASSLSGQFLSGNTIYF
>.|TRBJ2-5|TRBV28|TRBD2
TGTGCCAGCAGTTTCTCTAGCGGGAGGGCCGGGGAGACCCAGTACTTC
CASSFSSGRAGETQYF
>.|TRBJ2-7|TRBV4-2|.
TGTGCCAGCAGCCAAGTTAGTGGGAGTACCTACGAGCAGTACTTC
CASSQVSGSTYEQYF
>.|TRBJ2-5|TRBV27|.
TGTGCCAGCAGTTTATCTTTGGGGGGACAAGAGACCCAGTACTTC
CASSLSLGGQETQYF
>.|TRBJ2-3|TRBV9|.
TGTGCCAGCAGCGTAGTAGAAGATACGCAGTATTTT
CASSVVEDTQYF
>.|TRBJ1-6|TRBV5-6|TRBD1
TGTGCCAGCAGCTTGGGACAGGGGGCAGGTTCACCCCTCCACTTT
CASSLGQGAGSPLHF
>.|TRBJ1-1|TRBV14|.
TGTGCCAGCAGCCAAGAAGGCACTGAAGCTTTCTTT
CASSQEGTEAFF
>.|TRBJ2-1|TRBV5-4|TRBD2
TGTGCCAGCAGCGTCTCGGGACTAGCTACCTACAATGAGCAGTTCTTC
CASSVSGLATYNEQFF
>.|TRBJ1-2|TRBV5-6|.
TGTGCCAGCAGCTTCCAGGGGAGGCGGGACTATGGCTACACCTTC
CASSFQGRRDYGYTF
>.|TRBJ2-2|TRBV5-1|TRBD2
TGCGCCAGCAGCTCCGGACTAGCGGGAGGGCACACCGGGGAGCTGTTTTTT
CASSSGLAGGHTGELFF
>.|TRBJ1-5|TRBV5-6|.
TGTGCCAGCAGCTCCTCCTCTTCCGACAGCCGGGGCAATCAGCCCCAGCATTTT
CASSSSSSDSRGNQPQHF
>.|TRBJ2-2|TRBV7-6|.
TGTGCCAGCAGCGTAGGGAGGGAGCTGTTTTTT
CASSVGRELFF
>.|TRBJ2-6|TRBV27|.
TGTGCCAGCAGTCTTGGGGTTGGTGGGGCCAACGTCCTGACTTTC
CASSLGVGGANVLTF
>.|TRBJ2-1|TRBV6-1|TRBD1
TGTGCCAGCAGTGAAGAGCCTACCAGGGGGAGTGAGCAGTTCTTC
CASSEEPTRGSEQFF
>.|TRBJ2-2|TRBV5-6|.
TGTGCCAGCAGCTATAGAAACACCGGGGAGCTGTTTTTT
CASSYRNTGELFF
>.|TRBJ2-1|TRBV9|.
TGTGCCAGCAGCGCCACTAGTTACAATGAGCAGTTCTTC
CASSATSYNEQFF
>.|TRBJ2-7|TRBV5-4|TRBD2
TGTGCCAGCAGCCCTAGCGGGGTTGTCTTCGAGCAGTACTTC
CASSPSGVVFEQYF
>.|TRBJ2-2|TRBV2|TRBD2
TGTGCCAGCAACTTAGCGGGGGTCGGCACCGGGGAGCTGTTTTTT
CASNLAGVGTGELFF
>few|TRBJ1-2|TRBV2|TRBD1
TGTGCCGGTGTCTATTCGGGACAGGGGAAGAATGGCTACACCTTC
CAGVYSGQGKNGYTF
>.|TRBJ2-5|TRBV2|TRBD2
TGTGCCAGCAGACCCGGGACTAGCGGGAGTGAGACCCAGTACTTC
CASRPGTSGSETQYF
>.|TRBJ2-7|TRBV5-1|TRBD1
TGCGCCAGCAGCTTTGACAGGGGGCGCAGGGCCAACGAGCAGTACTTC
CASSFDRGRRANEQYF
>.|TRBJ1-3|TRBV9|.
TGTGCCAGCAGGTCTGGAAACACCATATATTTT
CASRSGNTIYF